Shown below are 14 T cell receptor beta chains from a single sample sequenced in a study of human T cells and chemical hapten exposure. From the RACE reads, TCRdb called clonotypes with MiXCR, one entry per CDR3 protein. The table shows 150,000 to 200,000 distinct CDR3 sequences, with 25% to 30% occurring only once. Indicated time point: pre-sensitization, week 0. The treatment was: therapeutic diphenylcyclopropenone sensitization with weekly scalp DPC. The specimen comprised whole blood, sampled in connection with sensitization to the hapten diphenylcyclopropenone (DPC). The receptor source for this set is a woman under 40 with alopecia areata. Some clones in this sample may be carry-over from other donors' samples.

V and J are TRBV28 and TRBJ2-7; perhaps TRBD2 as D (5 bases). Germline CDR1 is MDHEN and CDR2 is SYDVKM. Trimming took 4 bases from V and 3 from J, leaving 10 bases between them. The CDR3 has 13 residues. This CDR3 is CASSSTTIYEQYF. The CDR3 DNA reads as TGTGCCAGCAGTTCTACGACTATCTACGAGCAGTACTTC.

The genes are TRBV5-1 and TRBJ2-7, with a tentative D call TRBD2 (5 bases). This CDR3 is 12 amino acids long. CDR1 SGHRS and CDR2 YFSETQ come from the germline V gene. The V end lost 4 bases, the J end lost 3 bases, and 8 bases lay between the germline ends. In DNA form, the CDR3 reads TGCGCCAGCAGCGGGGAGAGCTACGAGCAGTACTTC. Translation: CASSGESYEQYF.

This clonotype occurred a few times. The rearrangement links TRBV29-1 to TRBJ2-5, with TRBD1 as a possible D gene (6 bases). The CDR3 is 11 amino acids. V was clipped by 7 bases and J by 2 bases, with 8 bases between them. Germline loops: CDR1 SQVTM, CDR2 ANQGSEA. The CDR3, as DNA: TGCAGCGGGGGGCTACAAGAGACCCAGTACTTC. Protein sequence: CSGGLQETQYF. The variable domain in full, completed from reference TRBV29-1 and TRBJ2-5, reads SAVISQKPSRDICQRGTSLTIQCQVDSQVTMMFWYRQQPGQSLTLIATANQGSEATYESGFVIDKFPISRPNLTFSTLTVSNMSPEDSSIYLCSGGLQETQYFGPGTRLLVL.

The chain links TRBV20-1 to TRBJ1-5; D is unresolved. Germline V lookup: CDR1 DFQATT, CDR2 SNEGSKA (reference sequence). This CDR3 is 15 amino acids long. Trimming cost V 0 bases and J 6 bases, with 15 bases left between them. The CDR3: CSARDLERQAQPQHF. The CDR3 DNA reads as TGCAGTGCTAGAGATCTCGAGAGGCAGGCTCAGCCCCAGCATTTT.

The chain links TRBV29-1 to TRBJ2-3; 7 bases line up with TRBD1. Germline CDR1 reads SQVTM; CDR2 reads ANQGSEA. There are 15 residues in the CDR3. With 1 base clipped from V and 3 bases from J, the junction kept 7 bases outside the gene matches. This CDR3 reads CSVEGQGVRTDTQYF. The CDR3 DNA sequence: TGCAGCGTTGAAGGACAGGGCGTGAGGACAGATACGCAGTATTTT.

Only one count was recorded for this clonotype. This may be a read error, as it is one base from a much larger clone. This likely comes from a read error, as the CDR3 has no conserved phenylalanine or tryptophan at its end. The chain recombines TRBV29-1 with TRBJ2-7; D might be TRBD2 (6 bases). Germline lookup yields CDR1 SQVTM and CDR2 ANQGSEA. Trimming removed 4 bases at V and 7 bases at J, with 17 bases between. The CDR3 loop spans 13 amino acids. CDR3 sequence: CSVGSLAISEQYS. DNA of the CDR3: TGCAGCGTTGGGAGTCTAGCGATCTCGGAGCAGTACTCC.

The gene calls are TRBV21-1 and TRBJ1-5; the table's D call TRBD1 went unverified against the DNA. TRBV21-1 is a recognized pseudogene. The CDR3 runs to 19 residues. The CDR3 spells CASSKVVLRDRGRNQPQHF. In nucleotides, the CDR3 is TGTGCCAGCAGCAAAGTAGTCCTCCGGGACAGGGGTCGTAATCAGCCCCAGCATTTT.

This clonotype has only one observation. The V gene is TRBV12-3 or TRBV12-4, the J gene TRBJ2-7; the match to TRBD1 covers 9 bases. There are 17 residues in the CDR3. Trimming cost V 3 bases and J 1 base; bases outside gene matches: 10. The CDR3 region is CASSLAMGTGSSYEQYF. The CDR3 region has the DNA TGTGCCAGCAGTTTGGCTATGGGGACAGGGAGTTCCTACGAGCAGTACTTC.

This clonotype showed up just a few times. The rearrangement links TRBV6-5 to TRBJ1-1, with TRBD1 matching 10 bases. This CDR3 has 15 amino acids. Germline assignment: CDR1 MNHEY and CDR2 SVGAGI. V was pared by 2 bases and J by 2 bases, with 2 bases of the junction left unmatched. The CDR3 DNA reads TGTGCCAGCAGTTACGGGACAGGGGTAAACACTGAAGCTTTCTTT. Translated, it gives CASSYGTGVNTEAFF.

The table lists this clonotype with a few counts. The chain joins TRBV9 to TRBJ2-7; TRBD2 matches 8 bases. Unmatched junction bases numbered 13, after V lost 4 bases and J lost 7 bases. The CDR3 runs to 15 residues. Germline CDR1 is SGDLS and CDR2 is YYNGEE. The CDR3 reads CASSLDYRGGTEQYF. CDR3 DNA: TGTGCCAGCAGCCTGGACTATCGGGGGGGAACGGAGCAGTACTTC.

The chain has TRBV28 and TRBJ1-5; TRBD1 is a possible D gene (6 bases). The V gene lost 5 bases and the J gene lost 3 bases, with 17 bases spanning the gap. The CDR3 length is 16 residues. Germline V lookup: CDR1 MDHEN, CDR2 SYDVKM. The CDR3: CASSLKDRIVNQPQHF. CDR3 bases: TGTGCCAGCAGTCTCAAGGACAGAATTGTCAATCAGCCCCAGCATTTT.

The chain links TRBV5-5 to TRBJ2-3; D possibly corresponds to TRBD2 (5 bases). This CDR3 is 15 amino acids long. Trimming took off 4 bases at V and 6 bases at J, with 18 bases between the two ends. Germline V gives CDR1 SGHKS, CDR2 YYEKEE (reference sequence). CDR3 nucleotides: TGTGCCAGCAGCCCGACCGACCGGCGGGCCGATACGCAGTATTTT. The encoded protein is CASSPTDRRADTQYF.

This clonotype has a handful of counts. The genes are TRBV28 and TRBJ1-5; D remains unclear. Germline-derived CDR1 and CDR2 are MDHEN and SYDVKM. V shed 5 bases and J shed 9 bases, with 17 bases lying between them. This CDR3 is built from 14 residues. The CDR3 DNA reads TGTGCCAGCAGTGAATCGGGAAGGGTGAGGCCCCAGCATTTT. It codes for CASSESGRVRPQHF.

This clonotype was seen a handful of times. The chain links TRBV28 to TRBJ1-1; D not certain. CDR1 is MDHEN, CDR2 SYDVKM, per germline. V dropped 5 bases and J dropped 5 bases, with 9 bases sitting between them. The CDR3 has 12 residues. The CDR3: CASSPQTTEAFF. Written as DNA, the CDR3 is TGTGCCAGCAGTCCCCAAACGACTGAAGCTTTCTTT. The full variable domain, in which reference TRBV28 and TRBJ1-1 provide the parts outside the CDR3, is DVKVTQSSRYLVKRTGEKVFLECVQDMDHENMFWYRQDPGLGLRLIYFSYDVKMKEKGDIPEGYSVSREKKERFSLILESASTNQTSMYLCASSPQTTEAFFGQGTRLTVV.